A single T cell receptor beta chain is shown here with its context. Its antigen is unidentified. The data derive from a study of beta chain features in type 1 diabetes. General observations from the study: Resolution of whether HLA type affects TCRB rearrangement was not achieved here. Moderate but significant shortening of TCRB CDR3s was recorded in all four CD4+ subsets from Type 1 diabetes patients.

Expressed TCRB transcripts were sequenced after all isolated RNA was converted to cDNA. Method: immunoSEQ multiplex PCR; TCRdb's copy keeps in-frame clones and lacks some. Of about 340,000 clones in the sample, about 14% were seen once. The CDR3 length is 14 residues. J was trimmed by 6 bases and V by 4 bases; bases with no gene match: 4. CDR1 is SNHLY, CDR2 FYNNEI, per germline. This sequence was found in a woman under 30 with type 1 diabetes. The chain employs TRBV2 and TRBJ2-2, with 8 bases fitting TRBD1. Sequencing was done on a sample of naive CD4+ T cells from blood. CDR3 in DNA: TGTGCCAGCAGTGGTGACAGGGGAGCCGGGGAGCTGTTTTTT. The encoded protein is CASSGDRGAGELFF.